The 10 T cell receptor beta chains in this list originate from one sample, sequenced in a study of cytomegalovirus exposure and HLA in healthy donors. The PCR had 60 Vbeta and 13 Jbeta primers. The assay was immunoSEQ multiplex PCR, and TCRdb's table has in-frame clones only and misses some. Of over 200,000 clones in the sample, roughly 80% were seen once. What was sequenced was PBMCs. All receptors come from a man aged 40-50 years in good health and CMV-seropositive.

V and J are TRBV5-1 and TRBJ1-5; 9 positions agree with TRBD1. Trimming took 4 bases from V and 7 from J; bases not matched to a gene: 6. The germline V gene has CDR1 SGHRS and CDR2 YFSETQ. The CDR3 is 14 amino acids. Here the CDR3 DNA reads TGCGCCAGCAGCGAGGGACAGGGAGGCCAGCCCCAGCATTTT. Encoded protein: CASSEGQGGQPQHF.

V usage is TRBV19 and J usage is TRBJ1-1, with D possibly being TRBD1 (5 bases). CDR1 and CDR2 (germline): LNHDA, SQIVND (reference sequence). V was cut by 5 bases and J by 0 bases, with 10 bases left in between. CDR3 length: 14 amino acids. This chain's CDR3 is CASSLTGVNTEAFF. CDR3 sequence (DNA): TGTGCCAGTAGTTTAACAGGAGTGAACACTGAAGCTTTCTTT.

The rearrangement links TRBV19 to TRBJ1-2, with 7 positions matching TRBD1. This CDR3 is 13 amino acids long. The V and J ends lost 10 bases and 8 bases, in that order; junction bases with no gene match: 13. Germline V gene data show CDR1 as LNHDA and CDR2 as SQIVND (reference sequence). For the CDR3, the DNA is TGTGCCACAACCCGGACAGGTCTGCCGGGCTACACCTTC. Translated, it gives CATTRTGLPGYTF.

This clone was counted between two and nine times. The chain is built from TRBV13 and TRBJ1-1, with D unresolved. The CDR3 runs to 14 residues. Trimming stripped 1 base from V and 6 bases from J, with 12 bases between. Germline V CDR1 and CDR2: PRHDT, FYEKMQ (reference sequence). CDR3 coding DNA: TGTGCCAGCAGCTTAGCAGAGGGTCGGCCTGAAGCTTTCTTT. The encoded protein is CASSLAEGRPEAFF. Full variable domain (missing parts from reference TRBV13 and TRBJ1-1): AAGVIQSPRHLIKEKRETATLKCYPIPRHDTVYWYQQGPGQDPQFLISFYEKMQSDKGSIPDRFSAQQFSDYHSELNMSSLELGDSALYFCASSLAEGRPEAFFGQGTRLTVV.

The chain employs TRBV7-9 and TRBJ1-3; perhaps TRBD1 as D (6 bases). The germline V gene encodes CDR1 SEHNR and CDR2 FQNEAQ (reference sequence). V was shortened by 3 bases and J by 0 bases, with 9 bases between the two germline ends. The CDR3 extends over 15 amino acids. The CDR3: CASSFAGASGNTIYF. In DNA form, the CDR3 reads TGTGCCAGCAGCTTCGCAGGGGCCTCTGGAAACACCATATATTTT.

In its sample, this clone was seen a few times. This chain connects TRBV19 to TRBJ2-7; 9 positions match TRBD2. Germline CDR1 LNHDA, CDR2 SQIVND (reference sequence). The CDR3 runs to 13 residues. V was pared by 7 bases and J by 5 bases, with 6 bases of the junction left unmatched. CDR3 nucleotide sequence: TGTGCCAGTAATGCGGGAGGGGGGAACGAGCAGTACTTC. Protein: CASNAGGGNEQYF.

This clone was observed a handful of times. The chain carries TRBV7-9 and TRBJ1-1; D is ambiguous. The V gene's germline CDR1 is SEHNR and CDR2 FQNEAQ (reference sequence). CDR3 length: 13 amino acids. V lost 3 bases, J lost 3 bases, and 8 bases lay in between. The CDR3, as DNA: TGTGCCAGCAGCTTTGGCGGAGACACTGAAGCTTTCTTT. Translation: CASSFGGDTEAFF.

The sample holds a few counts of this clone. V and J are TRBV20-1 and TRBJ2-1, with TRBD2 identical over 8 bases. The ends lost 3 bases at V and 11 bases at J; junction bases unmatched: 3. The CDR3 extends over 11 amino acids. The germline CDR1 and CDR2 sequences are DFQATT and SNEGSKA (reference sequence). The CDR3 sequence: CSARSGSKQFF. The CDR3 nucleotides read TGCAGTGCTAGGAGCGGGAGTAAGCAGTTCTTC.

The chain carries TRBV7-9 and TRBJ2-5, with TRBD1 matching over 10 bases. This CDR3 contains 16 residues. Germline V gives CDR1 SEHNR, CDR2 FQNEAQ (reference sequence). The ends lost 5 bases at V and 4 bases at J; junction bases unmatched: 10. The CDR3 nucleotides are TGTGCCAGCAGCCAGGACAGGGGGTCCCGTTTAGAGACCCAGTACTTC. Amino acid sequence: CASSQDRGSRLETQYF. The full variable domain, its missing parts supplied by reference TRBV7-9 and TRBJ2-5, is DTGVSQNPRHKITKRGQNVTFRCDPISEHNRLYWYRQTLGQGPEFLTYFQNEAQLEKSRLLSDRFSAERPKGSFSTLEIQRTEQGDSAMYLCASSQDRGSRLETQYFGPGTRLLVL.

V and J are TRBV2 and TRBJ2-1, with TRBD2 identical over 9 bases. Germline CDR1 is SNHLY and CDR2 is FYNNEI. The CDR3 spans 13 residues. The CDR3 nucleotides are TGTACTGCGGGACTAGCTTCCTACAATGAGCAGTTCTTC. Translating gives CTAGLASYNEQFF.